The 31 T cell receptor beta chains in this list originate from one sample, sequenced in a study of vaccination and CD4 T cells after COVID-19. Treatment given: approximately 10-day PBMC culture with coronavirus spike peptide pools or control peptides (ViraFEST assay). Cultured CD4+ T cell DNA was sequenced using the Oncomine TCR Beta short-read assay. From the PCR reads, TCRdb called clonotypes with MiXCR, one entry per CDR3 protein. Among over 14,000 distinct CDR3 sequences listed, roughly 50% were seen once. No cognate antigen is known for these TCRs. The material sequenced was CD4+ T cells from blood, cultured in vitro. The receptors were sampled from a human donor who had recovered from COVID-19.

J is TRBJ2-1 and V is TRBV5-1; D gene unclear. The germline V gene encodes CDR1 SGHRS and CDR2 YFSETQ. V was clipped by 3 bases and J by 0 bases, with 10 bases between them. The CDR3 has 15 amino acids. The CDR3 nucleotides read TGCGCCAGCAGCTCGGCGCAGAGCTCCTACAATGAGCAGTTCTTC. Protein: CASSSAQSSYNEQFF.

With regard to this clonotype: At one end, the junction sequence differs from germline, possibly due to a read error. This chain joins TRBV7-7 and TRBJ1-1; D gene uncertain. Germline V gives CDR1 SSHAT, CDR2 FNYEAQ (reference sequence). CDR3 length equals 13 residues. CDR3 sequence (DNA): TGTGCTAGCAGCTTAGGTATCAACACTGAAGCTTTCTTT. This translates into CASSLGINTEAFF. Complete variable domain (other parts from reference TRBV7-7 and TRBJ1-1): GAGVSQSPRYKVTKRGQDVTLRCDPISSHATLYWYQQALGQGPEFLTYFNYEAQPDKSGLPSDRFSAERPEGSISTLTIQRTEQRDSAMYRCASSLGINTEAFFGQGTRLTVV.

The chain joins TRBV20-1 to TRBJ2-4, with D unclear. Germline CDR1 reads DFQATT; CDR2 reads SNEGSKA (reference sequence). V was cut by 2 bases and J by 4 bases, with 9 bases left in between. This CDR3 region has 13 residues. The CDR3 spells CSARTGSKNIQYF. The CDR3 DNA is TGCAGTGCTAGAACCGGGTCAAAAAACATTCAGTACTTC.

This rearrangement joins TRBV24-1 to TRBJ2-3; perhaps TRBD1 as D (6 bases). Per the germline V gene, CDR1 is KGHDR and CDR2 is SFDVKD. Deletions cut 7 bases from V and 10 bases from J, with 17 bases between. The length of the CDR3 is 13 residues. Here the CDR3 reads CATRGPKGGAQYF. Written as DNA, the CDR3 is TGTGCCACCAGGGGGCCGAAAGGGGGTGCGCAGTATTTT.

V and J are TRBV10-1 and TRBJ2-2, with 11 positions matching TRBD2. Germline V gives CDR1 WNHNN, CDR2 SYGVQD (reference sequence). The CDR3 loop spans 17 amino acids. The V and J ends lost 4 bases and 4 bases, in that order; junction bases with no gene match: 8. Here the CDR3 DNA reads TGCGCCAGCAGTGGAATAGCGGGAGGGCCAGGCACCGGGGAGCTGTTTTTT. As protein: CASSGIAGGPGTGELFF.

V and J are TRBV4-2 and TRBJ2-5; D is unclear. The V gene's germline CDR1 is LGHNA and CDR2 YNFKEQ. V was cut by 1 base and J by 1 base, with 4 bases left in between. The CDR3 extends over 13 amino acids. In nucleotides, the CDR3 is TGTGCCAGCAGCCAAGCGCGCCAAGAGACCCAGTACTTC. Residues: CASSQARQETQYF.

This rearrangement joins TRBV7-9 to TRBJ2-5, with D unresolved. Germline lookup yields CDR1 SEHNR and CDR2 FQNEAQ (reference sequence). CDR3 size: 14 residues. V lost 2 bases to trimming and J lost 5 bases, with 12 bases between them. The CDR3 region is CASSLRGGRETQYF. The CDR3 DNA sequence: TGTGCCAGCAGCTTAAGAGGTGGCAGGGAGACCCAGTACTTC. Full variable domain (rest looked up from reference TRBV7-9 and TRBJ2-5): DTGVSQNPRHKITKRGQNVTFRCDPISEHNRLYWYRQTLGQGPEFLTYFQNEAQLEKSRLLSDRFSAERPKGSFSTLEIQRTEQGDSAMYLCASSLRGGRETQYFGPGTRLLVL.

CDR3 coding DNA: TGCAGTGCTAGAAACTCCGGGGAGCTGTTTTTT. This codes for CSARNSGELFF. The chain is built from TRBV20-1 and TRBJ2-2; D gene unclear. Trimming removed 2 bases at V and 6 bases at J, with 4 bases between. The CDR3 runs to 11 residues. CDR1 and CDR2 (germline): DFQATT, SNEGSKA (reference sequence).

The chain joins TRBV7-2 to TRBJ2-7; TRBD2 aligns across 8 bases. The CDR3 spans 15 residues. Germline lookup yields CDR1 SGHTA and CDR2 FQGNSA. Trimming cost V 1 base and J 3 bases; bases outside gene matches: 5. The DNA for the CDR3 is TGTGCCAGCAGCTTAGTTAGCGGGGCCCGCTACGAGCAGTACTTC. It specifies CASSLVSGARYEQYF.

The rearrangement uses TRBV19 and TRBJ1-6; D remains unclear. The CDR3 runs 15 residues. Trimming pared 1 base from V and 8 bases from J, leaving 12 bases between. Germline CDR1 LNHDA, CDR2 SQIVND (reference sequence). The CDR3 protein is CASSIGIKLDSPLHF. The DNA of the CDR3 is TGTGCCAGTAGTATAGGGATTAAATTGGATTCACCCCTCCACTTT.

This clonotype was counted a few times. The chain couples TRBV28 to TRBJ1-2; D possibly corresponds to TRBD1 (5 bases). Looked up from germline, CDR1 is MDHEN and CDR2 is SYDVKM. The ends were cut back, 3 bases at V and 5 bases at J, with 13 bases in the middle. The CDR3 has 14 amino acids. In nucleotides, the CDR3 is TGTGCCAGCAGTTTCCCCAACAGGATTTATGGCTACACCTTC. It codes for CASSFPNRIYGYTF.

This sequence joins TRBV18 and TRBJ2-2; the D gene is possibly TRBD2 (6 bases). There are 17 residues in the CDR3. From germline, CDR1 is KGHSH and CDR2 LQKENI. V lost 0 bases and J lost 8, with 19 bases in between. This CDR3 is CASSPPGRDSSPGELFF. The CDR3 DNA reads TGTGCCAGCTCACCACCCGGCCGGGACTCCAGCCCGGGGGAGCTGTTTTTT.

This sequence joins TRBV6-1 and TRBJ2-1; D call uncertain. This CDR3 has 12 residues. Germline V gene sequence: CDR1 MNHNS, CDR2 SASEGT. The V gene lost 6 bases and the J gene lost 3 bases, with 6 bases spanning the gap. CDR3 region: CASSPSYNEQFF. The CDR3 DNA sequence: TGTGCCAGCAGCCCCAGCTACAATGAGCAGTTCTTC.

The chain has TRBV7-9 and TRBJ2-5, with a weak D call TRBD2 (6 bases). The CDR3 sequence is 14 residues long. Per germline, CDR1 SEHNR and CDR2 FQNEAQ (reference sequence). Trimming pared 5 bases from V and 3 bases from J, leaving 13 bases between. CDR3 nucleotides: TGTGCCAGCAGCCTCCGGGACTTTAAAGAGACCCAGTACTTC. Residues: CASSLRDFKETQYF.

In this sample, this clonotype turned up once. The chain recombines TRBV28 with TRBJ1-6, with D unresolved. Germline CDR1 and CDR2: MDHEN and SYDVKM. The CDR3 loop spans 16 amino acids. V shed 5 bases and J shed 7 bases, with 18 bases lying between them. The CDR3 loop is CASSPFEGGSNSPLHF. In DNA, the CDR3 is TGTGCCAGCAGTCCCTTCGAGGGAGGCTCCAATTCACCCCTCCACTTT.

This clonotype showed up just once. The chain links TRBV25-1 to TRBJ2-3; 8 bases line up with TRBD2. The CDR3 has 15 residues. Losses at the gene ends were 5 bases for V and 4 bases for J; bases not matched to a gene: 8. Looked up from germline, CDR1 is MGHDK and CDR2 is SYGVNS. CDR3: CASSSWRGASDTQYF. CDR3 DNA sequence: TGTGCCAGCAGTTCCTGGCGGGGGGCATCAGATACGCAGTATTTT.

The chain recombines TRBV19 with TRBJ1-5, with 8 positions matching TRBD1. CDR1 and CDR2 (germline): LNHDA, SQIVND (reference sequence). V was clipped by 3 bases and J by 6 bases; unmatched bases: 7. The CDR3 has 15 amino acids. The CDR3 sequence: CASSMGQVSGQPQHF. The CDR3 DNA sequence: TGTGCCAGTAGTATGGGACAGGTATCCGGTCAGCCCCAGCATTTT.

This chain joins TRBV20-1 and TRBJ2-2; maybe TRBD1 (6 bases). This CDR3 is built from 13 residues. Trimming took 2 bases from V and 6 from J, leaving 10 bases between them. Germline CDR1 reads DFQATT; CDR2 reads SNEGSKA (reference sequence). The DNA for the CDR3 is TGCAGTGCTAGACCCCAGGGGCCCGGGGAGCTGTTTTTT. Protein product: CSARPQGPGELFF.

This clonotype rates as medium-sized (0.01 to 0.1%). The rearrangement joins TRBV20-1 to TRBJ1-6, with TRBD1 as a possible D gene (6 bases). Trimming shortened V by 2 bases and J by 7 bases, and 15 bases separated the two germline ends. The CDR3 extends over 15 amino acids. Germline-derived CDR1 and CDR2 are DFQATT and SNEGSKA (reference sequence). CDR3 sequence reads: CSARYTQGHNSPLHF. The CDR3 DNA reads TGCAGTGCTAGATACACACAGGGTCACAATTCACCCCTCCACTTT.

This clonotype has a single count. J is TRBJ1-6 and V is TRBV5-1; 12 nucleotides agree with TRBD1. The germline V gene encodes CDR1 SGHRS and CDR2 YFSETQ. This CDR3 contains 18 residues. Unmatched junction bases numbered 12, after V lost 4 bases and J lost 7 bases. The CDR3 is CASSPGTGGASANSPLHF. The CDR3 nucleotides read TGCGCCAGCAGCCCCGGGACAGGGGGCGCATCTGCCAATTCACCCCTCCACTTT.

The chain uses TRBV20-1 and TRBJ1-5; D is unclear. The V and J ends lost 5 bases and 11 bases respectively, with 13 bases between them. CDR1 is DFQATT and CDR2 is SNEGSKA in the germline V gene (reference sequence). The CDR3 length is 11 residues. The CDR3 loop reads CSAHPSGTQHF. In DNA form, the CDR3 reads TGCAGTGCTCATCCCTCCGGAACCCAGCATTTT.

This sequence joins TRBV6-5 and TRBJ2-1; 7 nucleotides line up with TRBD1. Germline trimming cut 2 bases from V and 7 bases from J; bases unmatched to any gene: 5. The CDR3 spans 14 residues. The V gene's germline CDR1 is MNHEY and CDR2 SVGAGI. In nucleotides, the CDR3 is TGTGCCAGCAGTTACAGACAGGGAGCGAATGAGCAGTTCTTC. Translating gives CASSYRQGANEQFF.

This clonotype was picked up a small number of times. The V gene is TRBV10-3, the J gene TRBJ1-5; the D is unclear. CDR1 is ENHRY, CDR2 SYGVKD, per germline. Trimming pared 2 bases from V and 4 bases from J, leaving 12 bases between. This CDR3 has 15 residues. CDR3 sequence reads: CAISENALGNQPQHF. The CDR3 DNA is TGTGCCATCAGTGAGAATGCCCTTGGGAATCAGCCCCAGCATTTT.

The chain employs TRBV6-1 and TRBJ1-1; D is possibly TRBD1 (6 bases). V lost 6 bases, J lost 4 bases, and 9 bases lay in between. The germline gives CDR1 MNHNS, CDR2 SASEGT. The CDR3 runs to 12 residues. The CDR3 DNA reads TGTGCCAGCAGCACAGGGTCCACTGAAGCTTTCTTT. Protein sequence: CASSTGSTEAFF.

This chain links TRBV24-1 with TRBJ1-2; D uncertain. The CDR3 consists of 12 residues. V lost 5 bases, J lost 8 bases, and 11 bases lay in between. Germline CDR1 is KGHDR and CDR2 is SFDVKD. DNA for the CDR3: TGTGCCACCAGTGCTTCCACGAGAGGCTACACCTTC. Translated: CATSASTRGYTF.

This chain connects TRBV28 to TRBJ2-2; tentative D call: TRBD2 (6 bases). The CDR3 extends over 12 amino acids. Germline CDR1 reads MDHEN; CDR2 reads SYDVKM. V shed 7 bases and J shed 9 bases, with 12 bases lying between them. CDR3 sequence (DNA): TGTGCCAGCAACGACCGGGGGTGGGAGCTGTTTTTT. This codes for CASNDRGWELFF.

This clonotype was detected a few times. The chain carries TRBV27 and TRBJ2-5; tentative D call: TRBD2 (6 bases). CDR3 size: 16 residues. V was cut by 5 bases and J by 1 base, with 17 bases left in between. Germline values: CDR1 MNHEY, CDR2 SMNVEV (reference sequence). CDR3 DNA: TGTGCCAGCAGTCCTCGACTAGGCCCAACCCAAGAGACCCAGTACTTC. This encodes CASSPRLGPTQETQYF.

In this sample, this clonotype turned up a few times. The rearrangement uses TRBV10-3 and TRBJ2-7, with D tentatively TRBD1 or TRBD2 (5 bases each). Germline values: CDR1 ENHRY, CDR2 SYGVKD. Trimming shortened V by 6 bases and J by 3 bases, and 9 bases separated the two germline ends. The CDR3 contains 12 residues. The CDR3 spells CAIRGTGYEQYF. As DNA, the CDR3 is TGTGCCATCAGGGGGACGGGCTACGAGCAGTACTTC.

This clonotype was picked up a small number of times. The rearrangement links TRBV7-2 to TRBJ2-1, with a weak D call TRBD2 (5 bases). This CDR3 is built from 13 residues. From germline, CDR1 is SGHTA and CDR2 FQGNSA. V dropped 5 bases and J dropped 8 bases, with 13 bases sitting between them. CDR3 DNA sequence: TGTGCCAGCAGCATGATAACTAGTTATGAGCAGTTCTTC. It encodes CASSMITSYEQFF. Full variable domain (outside the CDR3, taken from reference TRBV7-2 and TRBJ2-1): GAGVSQSPSNKVTEKGKDVELRCDPISGHTALYWYRQSLGQGLEFLIYFQGNSAPDKSGLPSDRFSAERTGGSVSTLTIQRTQQEDSAVYLCASSMITSYEQFFGPGTRLTVL.

The genes are TRBV28 and TRBJ2-7, with no clear D. The V end was cut by 8 bases, the J end by 2 bases, with 13 bases between. The CDR3 is 13 amino acids. Looked up from germline, CDR1 is MDHEN and CDR2 is SYDVKM. CDR3 in amino acids: CASGAGAPYEQYF. The CDR3 DNA reads TGTGCCAGCGGTGCTGGAGCGCCCTACGAGCAGTACTTC.

This chain links TRBV6-2 or TRBV6-3 with TRBJ2-7; TRBD1 aligns across 7 bases. CDR1 is MNHEY, CDR2 SVGEGT, per germline. The CDR3 is made up of 15 amino acids. The junction had 6 bases not matched to a gene; V was cut back by 4 bases and J by 0 bases. This CDR3 is CASSSPGTVSYEQYF. The CDR3 DNA sequence: TGTGCCAGCAGTTCTCCCGGGACAGTCTCCTACGAGCAGTACTTC.